Sequencing of this T cell receptor beta chain was carried out in a study of early T cells in non-severe SARS-CoV-2 infection. Study context: Sequencing of bulk RNA from unsorted whole blood was done, without chain pairing. Broader study findings: There was a bias toward anti-spike CD8 responses in VDJdb matching, which missed private and CD4 specificities.

Only a few counts were recorded for this clonotype. Its antigen is currently unknown. Separate cDNA molecules each had unique molecular identifiers attached to them. TCRdb ran MiXCR on the 5' RACE reads and lists one entry per CDR3 protein. Here the sample spans over 60,000 distinct CDR3 sequences, roughly a tenth being singletons. Germline CDR1 is LGHDT and CDR2 is YNNKEL (reference sequence). Trimming shortened V by 4 bases and J by 7 bases, and 10 bases separated the two germline ends. The CDR3 spans 12 residues. The genes are TRBV3-1 and TRBJ1-1; possibly TRBD1 for D (5 bases). The clonotype was recovered from an adult who was a healthcare worker with PCR-confirmed SARS-CoV-2 infection or an uninfected control (not recorded which). Sequenced sample: whole blood. CDR3 nucleotides: TGTGCCAGCAGCCTAAATGGGGGTGAAGCTTTCTTT. It is translated as CASSLNGGEAFF.